This T cell receptor (beta chain) was profiled in a study of shared clonotypes between healthy human individuals. The study, taken as a whole, reports: Sharing of clonotypes among donors was expected to vary with sequencing depth.

Profiled with immunoSEQ multiplex PCR; TCRdb holds only in-frame clones, not every one. The data show hundreds of thousands of clones, with 97% seen just once and around 0.06% held by the top ten. With regard to this clone: The antigen remains undetermined.

Germline V gene sequence: CDR1 LNHDA, CDR2 SQIVND (reference sequence). V was trimmed by 10 bases and J by 0 bases, leaving 13 bases between them. This CDR3 has 15 residues. The sample comprised naive CD4+ T cells sorted from blood. Subset here: CD45RA+ positively selected. The clonotype originates from a woman aged 30 to 39 in good health. The V call is TRBV19, the J call TRBJ2-6; D unclear. CDR3 amino acids: CATISPNSGANVLTF. The CDR3 DNA reads TGTGCCACCATATCACCGAACTCTGGGGCCAACGTCCTGACTTTC.